These 13 T cell receptor beta chains were all obtained from the same sample, sequenced in a study of blood T cell repertoires in COVID-19. The assay was immunoSEQ multiplex PCR, and TCRdb's table has in-frame clones only and misses some. The table has about 160,000 clones, 60% to 85% seen once. The source material was peripheral blood. Source of these receptors: a man aged 55 to 69 with acute or convalescent COVID-19.

This clone was detected only a few times. The CDR3 loop is CASSPDSHYEQYF. DNA of the CDR3: TGTGCCAGCAGTCCCGACAGCCACTACGAGCAGTACTTC. This chain connects TRBV25-1 to TRBJ2-7; the D gene is possibly TRBD1 (5 bases). The germline gives CDR1 MGHDK, CDR2 SYGVNS. CDR3 length: 13 amino acids. V lost 5 bases to trimming and J lost 3 bases, with 11 bases between them.

This chain connects TRBV12-3 or TRBV12-4 to TRBJ1-2; the D is unclear. The CDR3 has 13 residues. V was cut by 3 bases and J by 4 bases, with 9 bases left in between. CDR3 loop: CASSFRGSYGYTF. The CDR3 nucleotides are TGTGCCAGCAGTTTTCGGGGTTCCTATGGCTACACCTTC.

The CDR3 sequence: CASSLGGGNEQFF. For the CDR3, the DNA is TGTGCCAGCAGCTTAGGAGGCGGGAATGAGCAGTTCTTC. The chain combines TRBV7-6 with TRBJ2-1, with a weak D call TRBD2 (5 bases). The CDR3 sequence is 13 residues long. V was pared by 1 base and J by 7 bases, with 8 bases between. Germline assignment: CDR1 SGHVS and CDR2 FNYEAQ.

This clone was found once. V usage is TRBV5-6 and J usage is TRBJ1-2, with D unresolved. V gave up 0 bases and J gave up 4 bases, with 10 bases separating them. Germline loops: CDR1 SGHDT, CDR2 YYEEEE. This CDR3 region has 14 residues. The CDR3 is CASSLGGKGYGYTF. In nucleotides, the CDR3 is TGTGCCAGCAGCTTGGGAGGGAAAGGCTATGGCTACACCTTC.

The chain uses TRBV25-1 and TRBJ2-1, with a tentative D call TRBD1 (6 bases). From germline, CDR1 is MGHDK and CDR2 SYGVNS. This CDR3 region has 14 residues. The germline V and J ends were trimmed by 9 bases and 5 bases, with 17 bases remaining between them. CDR3 in DNA: TGTGCCAGTGGCGGGTACAGGGCCAACAATGAGCAGTTCTTC. It specifies CASGGYRANNEQFF.

The V call is TRBV5-8, the J call TRBJ2-1, with TRBD1 identical over 7 bases. This CDR3 is built from 16 residues. Germline loops: CDR1 SGHTS, CDR2 YDEGEE. With V trimmed by 1 base and J by 0 bases, 4 bases remained unmatched. The CDR3 region has the DNA TGTGCCAGCAGCTTGTGGGGACAGAGCTCCTACAATGAGCAGTTCTTC. It yields the protein CASSLWGQSSYNEQFF.

The genes are TRBV13 and TRBJ1-2; D may be TRBD1 (5 bases). The CDR3 covers 14 residues. V was pared by 2 bases and J by 5 bases, with 12 bases between. Germline V CDR1 and CDR2: PRHDT, FYEKMQ (reference sequence). The CDR3 loop is CASSLSSGKYGYTF. The CDR3 coding sequence is TGTGCCAGCAGCTTATCTTCAGGGAAATATGGCTACACCTTC.

The V gene is TRBV7-8, the J gene TRBJ2-5; D may be TRBD1 (6 bases). V lost 7 bases, J lost 1 base, and 19 bases lay in between. Germline V gives CDR1 SGHVS, CDR2 FQNEAQ. CDR3 size: 16 residues. The CDR3 loop reads CASNGIQGEGQETQYF. CDR3 in DNA: TGTGCCAGCAACGGAATACAGGGTGAAGGCCAAGAGACCCAGTACTTC.

The chain combines TRBV9 with TRBJ1-2; D gene unclear. Looked up from germline, CDR1 is SGDLS and CDR2 is YYNGEE. Between the trimmed V and J ends, which lost 0 bases and 4 bases, there was a span of 16 bases. The CDR3 is 16 amino acids. The CDR3 protein is CASSVGASTLTYGYTF. The DNA for the CDR3 is TGTGCCAGCAGCGTAGGTGCCTCTACCCTTACCTATGGCTACACCTTC.

The chain has TRBV24-1 and TRBJ1-4; D perhaps matches TRBD1 (6 bases). Trimming cost V 1 base and J 7 bases, with 12 bases left between them. CDR3 length: 15 residues. Germline V gene lookup returns CDR1 KGHDR and CDR2 SFDVKD. In DNA, the CDR3 is TGTGCCACCAGTGATTTTCAACAGGGAAGTGAAAAACTGTTTTTT. This translates into CATSDFQQGSEKLFF.

For the CDR3, the DNA is TGTGCCAGCAGACTTCTCGACAGGGCTAATCAGCCCCAGCATTTT. Translating it yields CASRLLDRANQPQHF. The chain joins TRBV28 to TRBJ1-5, with TRBD1 identical over 7 bases. The CDR3 covers 15 residues. CDR1 and CDR2 from the germline V gene are MDHEN and SYDVKM. The V and J ends lost 6 bases and 4 bases, in that order; junction bases with no gene match: 9.

The chain joins TRBV4-1 to TRBJ1-5; TRBD1 matches 9 bases. This CDR3 is built from 15 residues. Germline CDR1 MGHRA, CDR2 YSYEKL. The V segment lost 0 bases and the J segment 9 bases; nucleotides outside the gene matches: 6. CDR3 DNA sequence: TGCGCCAGCAGCCAAGAAGTAACAGGGGGCTCGCCCCAGCATTTT. This codes for CASSQEVTGGSPQHF.

The sample holds one count of this clone. The chain employs TRBV25-1 and TRBJ1-4, with D perhaps TRBD1 (6 bases). The germline V gene has CDR1 MGHDK and CDR2 SYGVNS. This CDR3 is built from 11 residues. With 8 bases removed from V and 6 bases from J, the gap between germline ends came to 7 bases. As DNA, the CDR3 is TGTGCCAGCCCAGGGGATGAAAAACTGTTTTTT. This translates into CASPGDEKLFF.